This TCR beta chain appears in the sequencing data of a study of shared clonotypes between healthy human individuals. Study-wide results and caveats: Sharing across four donors was highest in naive CD4 (around 5%) and lowest in memory CD8 (0.4%). Only a few donors were included, so the genetic and exposure-history diversity represented was limited.

Splitting the CD4+ cells yielded a CD45RA+ naive subset and a CD45RA-negative memory subset. 200 to 250 ng DNA, 25,000 to 30,000 T cell genomes, went into each sorted-subset replicate PCR. Profiling relied on immunoSEQ multiplex PCR, and the TCRdb table lists in-frame clones only, not all of them. The table has about 1.5 million clones, around 97% seen once. With regard to this clone: Antigen unknown.

This receptor was identified in a man aged 25-40 years in good health. Sample: naive CD4+ T cells sorted from blood. Subset here: CD45RA+ positively selected.

CDR3 sequence: CASRRTLDRASTEAFF. CDR3 bases: TGTGCCAGCAGGCGGACTCTGGACAGGGCGAGCACTGAAGCTTTCTTT. The chain joins TRBV5-6 to TRBJ1-1, with 8 bases that match TRBD1. V lost 5 bases to trimming and J lost 4 bases; unmatched junction nucleotides: 13. The CDR3 covers 16 residues. Germline assignment: CDR1 SGHDT and CDR2 YYEEEE.